The 4 T cell receptor beta chains presented below share a single source sample, sequenced in a study of blood T cell repertoires in COVID-19. Libraries were prepared by immunoSEQ multiplex PCR; TCRdb keeps only in-frame clonotypes and omits some of them. The profile shows 150,000 or so clones, 87% of them singletons. What was sequenced was PBMCs or T cells enriched from blood (not recorded which). The receptors stem from a middle-aged woman who had been exposed to COVID-19.

J is TRBJ1-2 and V is TRBV3-1 (or the pseudogene TRBV3-2); 7 bases fit TRBD1. V trimming: 7 bases; J trimming: 5 bases; junction bases outside the gene matches: 7. Per the germline V gene, CDR1 is LGHDT and CDR2 is YNNKEL (reference sequence). The length of the CDR3 is 13 residues. The CDR3 DNA reads TGTGCCAGCACTACAGGGGAACGGTATGGCTACACCTTC. Translating it yields CASTTGERYGYTF.

The gene calls are TRBV7-3 and TRBJ2-3, with D perhaps matching TRBD2 (6 bases). The CDR3 extends over 15 amino acids. With 5 bases removed from V and 2 bases from J, the gap between germline ends came to 14 bases. Germline CDR1 is SGHTA and CDR2 is FQGTGA. CDR3 sequence: CASSLSSAITDTQYF. CDR3 nucleotide sequence: TGTGCCAGCAGCCTCTCTAGCGCTATCACAGATACGCAGTATTTT.

The genes are TRBV7-2 and TRBJ2-5; TRBD2 is a possible D gene (6 bases). Looked up from germline, CDR1 is SGHTA and CDR2 is FQGNSA. V shed 5 bases and J shed 1 base, with 23 bases lying between them. This CDR3 has 18 residues. In DNA, the CDR3 is TGTGCCAGCAGCACCAGCCCTCTTTCTAGCGCAACCCAAGAGACCCAGTACTTC. Its translation: CASSTSPLSSATQETQYF.

This chain joins TRBV27 and TRBJ1-2, with 10 bases fitting TRBD1. Germline CDR1 and CDR2: MNHEY and SMNVEV (reference sequence). This CDR3 contains 17 residues. The trim removed 5 bases at V and 4 bases at J, leaving 13 bases unmatched. CDR3 DNA: TGTGCCAGCAGTCCCCGGGACAGGGGTCTTCTAGGCTATGGCTACACCTTC. It is translated as CASSPRDRGLLGYGYTF.